Below, 17 T cell receptor beta chains from the same sample are listed, as sequenced in a study of T cell changes during pregnancy in multiple sclerosis. TCRdb's table, derived via immunoSEQ multiplex PCR, lists solely in-frame clones and lacks some. The repertoire consists of 18,000 or so clones, with roughly 91% occurring once and the leading ten covering about 1.3%. This sample comprised CD4+ T cells from peripheral blood mononuclear cells, obtained in the first trimester of pregnancy. These TCRs come from a female donor in good health, enrolled as a control in a pregnancy study.

This clone came up once. V gene TRBV7-9 combines with J gene TRBJ1-1; 7 nucleotides agree with TRBD1. J gave up 0 bases and V 5 bases, and 9 bases lay outside the gene matches. Germline CDR1 and CDR2: SEHNR and FQNEAQ (reference sequence). The CDR3 is 16 residues long. CDR3 sequence: CASSPGPDRVNTEAFF. The DNA of the CDR3 is TGTGCCAGCAGCCCAGGCCCAGACAGGGTGAACACTGAAGCTTTCTTT.

V usage is TRBV5-1 and J usage is TRBJ1-2; 12 bases align to TRBD1. Trimming took 0 bases from V and 8 from J; bases not matched to a gene: 2. The CDR3 is made up of 14 amino acids. Looked up from germline, CDR1 is SGHRS and CDR2 is YFSETQ. The chain's CDR3 is CASSLAGTGGGYTF. CDR3 bases: TGCGCCAGCAGCTTGGCCGGGACAGGGGGCGGCTACACCTTC.

This clone turned up a few times. The genes are TRBV4-2 and TRBJ2-5; the match to TRBD2 covers 7 bases. This CDR3 is built from 15 residues. Germline CDR1 LGHNA, CDR2 YNFKEQ. After removal of 1 base from V and 6 bases from J, the junction contained 8 bases not matched to a gene. DNA of the CDR3: TGTGCCAGCAGCCAAGGTCCTACTAGCGTACAGACCCAGTACTTC. It yields the protein CASSQGPTSVQTQYF.

This chain connects TRBV12-5 to TRBJ2-1; perhaps TRBD2 as D (6 bases). V was shortened by 3 bases and J by 6 bases, with 18 bases between the two germline ends. The germline CDR1 and CDR2 sequences are LGHNT and FRNRAP. The CDR3 totals 16 residues. CDR3 sequence (DNA): TGTGCTAGTGGTTTCACCTTTCTCGGGGGAGGCAATGAGCAGTTCTTC. Its translation is CASGFTFLGGGNEQFF.

V and J are TRBV5-1 and TRBJ2-3; 9 bases map to TRBD2. Trimming removed 4 bases from V and 2 bases from J; junction bases left unmatched: 8. The CDR3 runs to 16 residues. Per the germline V gene, CDR1 is SGHRS and CDR2 is YFSETQ. The CDR3 region is CASSPRLAEDTDTQYF. DNA of the CDR3: TGCGCCAGCAGCCCCCGACTAGCGGAGGACACAGATACGCAGTATTTT.

The chain employs TRBV7-9 and TRBJ1-4, with TRBD1 matching over 8 bases. CDR1 and CDR2 from the germline V gene are SEHNR and FQNEAQ (reference sequence). Germline trimming cut 5 bases from V and 12 bases from J; bases unmatched to any gene: 8. The CDR3 loop spans 13 amino acids. CDR3 DNA sequence: TGTGCCAGCAGCCTCTGGACAGGGAAAGAACTGTTTTTT. Translated, it gives CASSLWTGKELFF.

This clone was found a few times. The CDR3 reads CASSIGTGSYEQYF. CDR3 nucleotides: TGTGCCAGTAGTATCGGGACTGGCTCCTACGAGCAGTACTTC. The rearrangement links TRBV19 to TRBJ2-7; D perhaps matches TRBD2 (6 bases). Looked up from germline, CDR1 is LNHDA and CDR2 is SQIVND (reference sequence). V was cut by 3 bases and J by 0 bases, with 9 bases left in between. The CDR3 extends over 14 amino acids.

The genes are TRBV4-1 and TRBJ2-3; TRBD2 might be the D (6 bases). V was cut by 5 bases and J by 0 bases, with 9 bases left in between. The CDR3 is made up of 14 amino acids. Germline loops: CDR1 MGHRA, CDR2 YSYEKL. The CDR3 DNA sequence: TGCGCCAGCAGCGGGGGACTGAGCACAGATACGCAGTATTTT. This codes for CASSGGLSTDTQYF.

The V call is TRBV18, the J call TRBJ1-1, with 7 positions matching TRBD1. CDR3 length: 13 residues. CDR1 is KGHSH and CDR2 is LQKENI in the germline V gene. V trimming: 4 bases; J trimming: 1 base; junction bases outside the gene matches: 0. The CDR3 DNA is TGTGCCAGCTCACGGACAGGGAACACTGAAGCTTTCTTT. Its protein is CASSRTGNTEAFF.

This sequence joins TRBV10-3 and TRBJ2-7; 14 bases align to TRBD2. This CDR3 is 16 amino acids long. V was clipped by 10 bases and J by 4 bases; unmatched bases: 12. Germline V gene sequence: CDR1 ENHRY, CDR2 SYGVKD. The CDR3 DNA reads as TGTGCCACTACCTTGGGACTAGCGGGGGCTGGGTACGAGCAGTACTTC. Protein product: CATTLGLAGAGYEQYF.

The chain uses TRBV21-1 and TRBJ1-2. TRBV21-1 is a known pseudogene. The CDR3 loop spans 15 amino acids. The CDR3 protein is CASSKVGVNSYGYTF. CDR3 nucleotides: TGTGCCAGCAGCAAAGTCGGGGTAAATTCCTATGGCTACACCTTC.

The chain employs TRBV5-6 and TRBJ1-6; TRBD1 might be the D (5 bases). Trimming stripped 0 bases from V and 5 bases from J, with 12 bases between. This CDR3 has 16 amino acids. Germline lookup yields CDR1 SGHDT and CDR2 YYEEEE. The CDR3 protein is CASSLVEGPNNSPLHF. In DNA, the CDR3 is TGTGCCAGCAGCTTGGTGGAGGGGCCTAATAATTCACCCCTCCACTTT. Full variable domain (missing parts from reference TRBV5-6 and TRBJ1-6): DAGVTQSPTHLIKTRGQQVTLRCSPKSGHDTVSWYQQALGQGPQFIFQYYEEEERQRGNFPDRFSGHQFPNYSSELNVNALLLGDSALYLCASSLVEGPNNSPLHFGNGTRLTVT.

This clone was picked up a small number of times. This sequence joins TRBV28 and TRBJ1-2; D ambiguous. Germline assignment: CDR1 MDHEN and CDR2 SYDVKM. This CDR3 contains 11 residues. Between the trimmed V and J ends, which lost 6 bases and 5 bases, there was a span of 7 bases. The DNA for the CDR3 is TGTGCCAGCAGCCGAGGGTATGGCTACACCTTC. Protein product: CASSRGYGYTF.

V gene TRBV15 combines with J gene TRBJ2-3; no clear D. The germline V gene encodes CDR1 LNHNV and CDR2 YYDKDF (reference sequence). V lost 5 bases and J lost 1, with 16 bases in between. The CDR3 extends over 16 amino acids. The CDR3 nucleotides read TGTGCCACCAGCGGGTCCGGCCGGCAGGGCACAGATACGCAGTATTTT. This encodes CATSGSGRQGTDTQYF.

The gene calls are TRBV9 and TRBJ2-5, with TRBD2 matching 8 bases. The CDR3 has 16 residues. V lost 3 bases and J lost 3; bases outside the gene matches: 10. Germline V gene lookup returns CDR1 SGDLS and CDR2 YYNGEE. DNA of the CDR3: TGTGCCAGCAGCGAGGCGGGAGGAGGATTTGAAGAGACCCAGTACTTC. This sequence encodes CASSEAGGGFEETQYF.

V is TRBV4-1 and J is TRBJ2-7, with D tentatively TRBD1 (6 bases). Trimming left V 1 base short and J 6 bases short, with 16 bases between. Per the germline V gene, CDR1 is MGHRA and CDR2 is YSYEKL. The CDR3 has 15 residues. CDR3 residues: CASSQGSQGSIEQYF. The CDR3 coding sequence is TGCGCCAGCAGCCAAGGATCTCAGGGGTCGATCGAGCAGTACTTC.

The chain carries TRBV6-5 and TRBJ2-5; D possibly corresponds to TRBD2 (7 bases). The CDR3 length is 14 residues. V was trimmed by 2 bases and J by 5 bases, leaving 12 bases between them. The germline gives CDR1 MNHEY, CDR2 SVGAGI. CDR3 DNA: TGTGCCAGCAGTTACCGGGGGGCGGAGGAGACCCAGTACTTC. It is translated as CASSYRGAEETQYF.